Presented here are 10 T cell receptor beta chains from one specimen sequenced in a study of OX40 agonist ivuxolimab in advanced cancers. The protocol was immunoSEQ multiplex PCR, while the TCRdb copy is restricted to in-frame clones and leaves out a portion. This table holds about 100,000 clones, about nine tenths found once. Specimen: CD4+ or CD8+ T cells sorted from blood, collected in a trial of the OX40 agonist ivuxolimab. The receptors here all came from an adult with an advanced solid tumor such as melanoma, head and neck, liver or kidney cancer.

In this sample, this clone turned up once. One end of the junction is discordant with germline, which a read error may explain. The CDR3, as DNA: TGTGCCAGCAGTGAACTTCAGCCACAGCATTTT. The encoded protein is CASSELQPQHF. The rearrangement joins TRBV6-5 to TRBJ1-5, with unresolved D. This CDR3 spans 11 amino acids. Germline V gene lookup returns CDR1 MNHEY and CDR2 SVGAGI.

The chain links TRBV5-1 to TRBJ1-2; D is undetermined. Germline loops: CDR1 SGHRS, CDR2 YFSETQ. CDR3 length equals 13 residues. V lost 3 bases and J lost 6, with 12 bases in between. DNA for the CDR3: TGCGCCAGCAGCTCACAAATGGGAAATGGCTACACCTTC. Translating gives CASSSQMGNGYTF.

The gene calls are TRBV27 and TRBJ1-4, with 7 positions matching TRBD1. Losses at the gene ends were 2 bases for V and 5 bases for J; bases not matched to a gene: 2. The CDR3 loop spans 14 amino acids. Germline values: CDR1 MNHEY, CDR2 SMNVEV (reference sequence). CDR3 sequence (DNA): TGTGCCAGCAGTTTACGACAGGGCAATGAAAAACTGTTTTTT. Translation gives CASSLRQGNEKLFF.

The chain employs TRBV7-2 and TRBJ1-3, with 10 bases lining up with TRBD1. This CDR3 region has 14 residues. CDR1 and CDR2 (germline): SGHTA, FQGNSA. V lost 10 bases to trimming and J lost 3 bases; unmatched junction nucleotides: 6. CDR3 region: CATSTGGSGNTIYF. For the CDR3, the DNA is TGTGCCACCTCGACAGGGGGCAGTGGAAACACCATATATTTT.

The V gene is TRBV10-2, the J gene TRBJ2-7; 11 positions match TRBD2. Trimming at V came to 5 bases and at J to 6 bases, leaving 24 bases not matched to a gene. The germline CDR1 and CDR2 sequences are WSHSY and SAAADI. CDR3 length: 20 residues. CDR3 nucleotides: TGCGCCAGCAGTCCGACTAGCGGGATTGGGGGTGTGGTAGGCCGAGGCGAGCAGTACTTC. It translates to CASSPTSGIGGVVGRGEQYF.

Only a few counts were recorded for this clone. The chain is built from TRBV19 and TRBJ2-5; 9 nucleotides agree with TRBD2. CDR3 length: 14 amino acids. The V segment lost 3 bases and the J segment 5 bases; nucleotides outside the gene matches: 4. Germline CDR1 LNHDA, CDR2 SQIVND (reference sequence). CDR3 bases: TGTGCCAGTAGTATGGGGACTAGCCCGGAGACCCAGTACTTC. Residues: CASSMGTSPETQYF.

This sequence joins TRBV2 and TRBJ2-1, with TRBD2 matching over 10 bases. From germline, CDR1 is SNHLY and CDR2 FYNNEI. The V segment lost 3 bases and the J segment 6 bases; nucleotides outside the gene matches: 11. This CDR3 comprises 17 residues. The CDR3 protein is CASSEGVASGRFNEQFF. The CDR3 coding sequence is TGTGCCAGCAGTGAGGGGGTGGCTAGCGGGAGATTCAATGAGCAGTTCTTC.

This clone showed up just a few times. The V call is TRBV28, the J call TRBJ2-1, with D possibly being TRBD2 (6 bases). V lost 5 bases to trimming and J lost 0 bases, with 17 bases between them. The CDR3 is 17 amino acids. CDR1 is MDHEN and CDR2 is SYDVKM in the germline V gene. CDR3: CASSPLGAGTSYNEQFF. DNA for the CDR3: TGTGCCAGCAGTCCTCTCGGAGCGGGCACCTCCTACAATGAGCAGTTCTTC.

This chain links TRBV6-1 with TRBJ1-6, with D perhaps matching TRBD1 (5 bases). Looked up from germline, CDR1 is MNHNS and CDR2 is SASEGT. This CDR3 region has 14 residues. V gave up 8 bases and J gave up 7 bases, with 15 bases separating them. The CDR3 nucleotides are TGTGCCAGCGTGTGGGCGCGGGGCAATTCACCCCTCCACTTT. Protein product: CASVWARGNSPLHF.

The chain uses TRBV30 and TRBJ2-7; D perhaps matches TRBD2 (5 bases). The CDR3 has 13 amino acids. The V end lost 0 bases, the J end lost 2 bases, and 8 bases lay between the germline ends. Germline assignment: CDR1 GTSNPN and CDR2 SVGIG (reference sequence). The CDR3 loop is CAWSVSGTYEQYF. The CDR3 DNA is TGTGCCTGGAGTGTTTCGGGGACCTACGAGCAGTACTTC.